This T cell receptor beta chain is drawn from a study of graft-versus-host responses after intestinal transplantation. Looking at the study overall: Recipients had transplants, and these were multivisceral, liver-intestinal, or isolated intestinal. Uniformly, recipients were administered anti-thymocyte globulin induction with subsequent tacrolimus and steroids for around 3 years.

Sequenced by immunoSEQ multiplex PCR; TCRdb stores in-frame clones only, minus some. This repertoire shows about 51,000 clones, more than 80% found once; its top ten account for around 0.6%. Whole-study findings and limits: GvH clones turned up in recipient marrow; some had shown up first in ileum or blood. GvH clone levels peaked in circulation, and this peak was associated with early post-transplant HvG declines.

This CDR3 is 14 amino acids long. Per germline, CDR1 KGHSH and CDR2 LQKENI. V dropped 3 bases and J dropped 7; count of bases not matched to a gene: 5. On this clone itself: The target antigen is unknown.

The receptor comes from a human donor who was the organ donor for an intestinal transplant. Sequenced here: unstimulated CD4+ T cells sorted from spleen or lymph node cells, sampled before transplant. The chain employs TRBV18 and TRBJ2-1; TRBD2 agrees at 8 bases. The CDR3 sequence is CASSPLGGRNEQFF. DNA for the CDR3: TGTGCCAGCTCACCGCTTGGCGGGAGGAATGAGCAGTTCTTC.